This T cell receptor (beta chain) stems from a study of CD8 T cells in ankylosing spondylitis. Germline CDR1 is SGDLS and CDR2 is YYNGEE. The CDR3 covers 16 residues. V shed 0 bases, J shed 10 bases, and the junction held 4 bases outside the gene matches. This clonotype was counted many times. Its antigen remains unidentified. General study points: In ankylosing spondylitis patients, matched synovial fluid reportedly showed significant enrichment of disease-linked clones. A TCR beta motif made of roughly eight highly homologous variants seemed typical of ankylosing spondylitis blood.

TCRdb re-analysed the 5' RACE reads in MiXCR, keeping a single row per CDR3 protein. The table shows about 140,000 distinct CDR3 sequences, with about 32% occurring only once. The source of this sequence is a male donor with ankylosing spondylitis. Sequencing input: synovial fluid, either unsorted or a sorted T cell fraction (not recorded which). The rearrangement joins TRBV9 to TRBJ2-1; 16 bases are a match to TRBD2. CDR3 DNA sequence: TGTGCCAGCAGCGTAGTAGGGACTAGCGGGAGGGGGGAGCAGTTCTTC. It is translated as CASSVVGTSGRGEQFF.